Detailed here is one T cell receptor beta chain. These data originate in a study of CD8+ T cells in alopecia areata. In each case, RNA was isolated and then reverse transcribed into cDNA as the sequencing template. Assay: immunoSEQ multiplex PCR; the TCRdb copy retains only in-frame clones and omits some. The sample lists under 40,000 clones; roughly 53% were seen once. CD4+ cells of five or six patients were subjected to sorting into CD25+CD127- cells. It was from alopecia areata patients that lesional scalp punch biopsies and peripheral blood were collected. Germline assignment: CDR1 MNHEY and CDR2 SVGAGI. There are 14 residues in the CDR3. The V end was cut by 6 bases, the J end by 1 base, with 9 bases between.

What was sequenced was CD4+ Tregs sorted from blood. The chain has TRBV6-5 and TRBJ2-2; maybe TRBD1 (6 bases). The clonotype comes from a human donor with alopecia areata. In DNA form, the CDR3 reads TGTGCCAGCAGACCACAGGGGAACACCGGGGAGCTGTTTTTT. Protein sequence: CASRPQGNTGELFF.